These 25 T cell receptor beta chains originate from one sample sequenced in a study of Graves' ophthalmopathy and Graves' hyperthyroidism. TCR beta CDR3 regions were amplified from RNA transcripts. HTBI primers were employed in first-round RT-PCR, then a second-round multiplex PCR followed. TCRdb recomputed calls from the multiplex PCR reads with MiXCR, one row per CDR3 protein. The sample gives about 1.1 million distinct CDR3 sequences, roughly two fifths of which show up once; around 10% is in the top ten. The sequenced sample was peripheral blood or thyroid tissue (not recorded which). Receptors were obtained from an adult man with Graves' hyperthyroidism.

This chain links TRBV6-4 with TRBJ2-5; D is perhaps TRBD1 or TRBD2 (5 bases each). Germline CDR1 reads MRHNA; CDR2 reads SNTAGT. Deletions cut 3 bases from V and 0 bases from J, with 11 bases between. This CDR3 spans 15 amino acids. For the CDR3, the DNA is TGTGCCAGCAGTGAGTCCCGGGGACACCAAGAGACCCAGTACTTC. As protein: CASSESRGHQETQYF.

The V and J genes are TRBV20-1 and TRBJ1-5, with D possibly TRBD1 on 5 matching bases. This CDR3 has 16 amino acids. With 3 bases removed from V and 0 bases from J, the gap between germline ends came to 15 bases. Looked up from germline, CDR1 is DFQATT and CDR2 is SNEGSKA (reference sequence). Here the CDR3 DNA reads TGCAGTGCTAGTAACCGGGGGGGATATAGCAATCAGCCCCAGCATTTT. Translating it yields CSASNRGGYSNQPQHF.

There are many counts of this clonotype. The genes are TRBV9 and TRBJ1-4; possibly TRBD1 for D (5 bases). Trimming removed 3 bases from V and 7 bases from J, with 16 bases in between. CDR3 length: 15 residues. The germline gives CDR1 SGDLS, CDR2 YYNGEE. The CDR3 DNA sequence: TGTGCCAGCAGCGAAAGCGGGGGTTGGAGTGAAAAACTGTTTTTT. Translated: CASSESGGWSEKLFF.

A word on this clonotype: This may stem from a read error, because a much larger clone lies one nucleotide away. The chain joins TRBV5-1 to TRBJ1-5; D not certain. The germline V gene has CDR1 SGHRS and CDR2 YFSETQ. V lost 4 bases to trimming and J lost 7 bases, with 6 bases between them. The CDR3 totals 11 residues. The CDR3 is CASSPVQPQHF. The CDR3 DNA sequence: TGCGCCAGCAGCCCGGTACAGCCCCAGCATTTT.

There are many counts of this clonotype. The genes are TRBV12-3 or TRBV12-4 and TRBJ2-5; 10 nucleotides match TRBD2. With 7 bases clipped from V and 5 bases from J, the junction kept 13 bases outside the gene matches. The CDR3 totals 16 residues. CDR3 DNA sequence: TGTGCCAGCACCCTCGGTCTAGCGGGGGACGGGGAGACCCAGTACTTC. Translated: CASTLGLAGDGETQYF.

This clonotype has at least ten counts. J is TRBJ1-3 and V is TRBV7-6; D is perhaps TRBD1 (6 bases). The CDR3 has 16 amino acids. CDR1 is SGHVS and CDR2 is FNYEAQ in the germline V gene. With 2 bases removed from V and 2 bases from J, the gap between germline ends came to 13 bases. The CDR3 DNA sequence: TGTGCCAGCAGCTTATCATGGGGGGGCACTGGAAACACCATATATTTT. Translating it yields CASSLSWGGTGNTIYF.

The gene calls are TRBV9 and TRBJ2-7; a weak D match, TRBD1 (6 bases). CDR3 size: 15 residues. The V gene's germline CDR1 is SGDLS and CDR2 YYNGEE. Trimming took 4 bases from V and 2 from J, leaving 16 bases between them. The CDR3 nucleotides read TGTGCCAGCAGCTCAGAAGGGACACCCGCCTACGAGCAGTACTTC. Its translation is CASSSEGTPAYEQYF.

The table lists this clonotype with many counts. The V call is TRBV6-5, the J call TRBJ1-1; no reliable D call. Trimming stripped 0 bases from V and 7 bases from J, with 9 bases between. Looked up from germline, CDR1 is MNHEY and CDR2 is SVGAGI. The CDR3 contains 13 residues. The CDR3 sequence: CASSYSGYGEAFF. The DNA of the CDR3 is TGTGCCAGCAGTTACTCAGGGTATGGTGAAGCTTTCTTT.

This clonotype was observed a handful of times. The chain couples TRBV14 to TRBJ2-7; 7 bases are a match to TRBD2. V dropped 4 bases and J dropped 0; count of bases not matched to a gene: 12. CDR1 is SGHDN and CDR2 is FVKESK in the germline V gene. This CDR3 comprises 17 residues. CDR3 in amino acids: CASSPRLGGGRSYEQYF. As DNA, the CDR3 is TGTGCCAGCAGCCCCCGGCTGGGGGGGGGTCGCTCCTACGAGCAGTACTTC.

This clonotype was counted ten times or more. DNA for the CDR3: TGTGCCATCAGTGGGGGACAGCAAAGGGGACATGAAAAACTGTTTTTT. Residues: CAISGGQQRGHEKLFF. This sequence joins TRBV10-3 and TRBJ1-4; 7 bases line up with TRBD1. After removal of 4 bases from V and 6 bases from J, the junction contained 11 bases not matched to a gene. The germline gives CDR1 ENHRY, CDR2 SYGVKD. CDR3 size: 16 residues.

This clonotype came up a few times. V gene TRBV20-1 combines with J gene TRBJ2-5; D is possibly TRBD1 or TRBD2 (6 bases each). Germline V CDR1 and CDR2: DFQATT, SNEGSKA (reference sequence). V lost 6 bases to trimming and J lost 3 bases, with 14 bases between them. The CDR3 length is 13 residues. The CDR3 is CSAGGRVEETQYF. The CDR3 region has the DNA TGCAGTGCGGGGGGCAGGGTAGAAGAGACCCAGTACTTC.

The gene calls are TRBV5-4 and TRBJ2-7, with a tentative D call TRBD1 (5 bases). The CDR3 is 12 residues long. V dropped 6 bases and J dropped 5 bases, with 12 bases sitting between them. The germline gives CDR1 SGHNT, CDR2 YYREEE (reference sequence). The CDR3 is CASKGFNNEQYF. CDR3 sequence (DNA): TGTGCCAGCAAGGGGTTTAACAACGAGCAGTACTTC.

This clonotype was seen a handful of times. This chain joins TRBV6-6 and TRBJ1-2, with D perhaps TRBD1 (5 bases). The germline V and J ends were trimmed by 0 bases and 0 bases, with 17 bases remaining between them. The CDR3 runs 18 residues. Germline loops: CDR1 MNHNY, CDR2 SVGAGI (reference sequence). Here the CDR3 DNA reads TGTGCCAGCAGTTACTCGAAACAGGAAAAGCCGGCTAACTATGGCTACACCTTC. Translating gives CASSYSKQEKPANYGYTF.

Concerning this clonotype: Relative to the germline gene, one junction end is altered; a read error may explain this. The rearrangement uses TRBV10-2 and TRBJ2-7; TRBD2 is a possible D gene (6 bases). The CDR3 is 15 residues long. Germline V gives CDR1 WSHSY, CDR2 SAAADI. CDR3 bases: TGTGCCAGCAGCCTTCGGGATAGCGGAGACTACGAGCAGTGCTTC. Its translation is CASSLRDSGDYEQCF.

A note on this clonotype: A read error may explain this, as a much larger clone is one base away. CDR3 sequence: CASSSQYSEQYV. The CDR3 DNA is TGTGCCAGTAGTTCGCAATACTCCGAGCAGTACGTC. J is TRBJ2-7 and V is TRBV19; D uncertain. In germline, CDR1 is LNHDA, CDR2 SQIVND (reference sequence). CDR3 size: 12 residues. Trimming removed 5 bases at V and 6 bases at J, with 11 bases between.

The chain recombines TRBV20-1 with TRBJ2-7; perhaps TRBD2 as D (6 bases). This CDR3 is built from 13 residues. Germline values: CDR1 DFQATT, CDR2 SNEGSKA (reference sequence). V was clipped by 1 base and J by 1 base, with 8 bases between them. CDR3: CSARGGDSYEQYF. CDR3 coding DNA: TGCAGTGCTAGAGGCGGGGATTCCTACGAGCAGTACTTC.

This chain uses TRBV20-1 with TRBJ2-5; no reliable D call. CDR3 length equals 12 residues. Germline V lookup: CDR1 DFQATT, CDR2 SNEGSKA (reference sequence). The CDR3 spells CSLMSGQETQYF. DNA for the CDR3: TGCAGCTTAATGTCAGGCCAAGAGACCCAGTACTTC.

This clonotype was observed a few times. This rearrangement joins TRBV6-5 to TRBJ2-7; 10 bases line up with TRBD1. Germline V CDR1 and CDR2: MNHEY, SVGAGI. The V and J ends lost 6 bases and 1 base, in that order; junction bases with no gene match: 6. There are 15 residues in the CDR3. CDR3 sequence: CASRLGQGGSYEQYF. CDR3 nucleotides: TGTGCCAGCAGACTCGGACAGGGGGGGTCCTACGAGCAGTACTTC.

The sample holds many counts of this clonotype. The chain recombines TRBV6-6 with TRBJ2-7, with 7 bases aligning to TRBD1. CDR1 and CDR2 from the germline V gene are MNHNY and SVGAGI (reference sequence). The CDR3 length is 14 residues. With V trimmed by 6 bases and J by 3 bases, 8 bases remained unmatched. CDR3 in amino acids: CASRPDRDSYEQYF. The CDR3 coding sequence is TGTGCCAGCAGACCCGACCGGGACAGCTACGAGCAGTACTTC.

This clonotype was recorded many times. The rearrangement uses TRBV7-9 and TRBJ1-5; no firm D call. This CDR3 has 16 residues. From germline, CDR1 is SEHNR and CDR2 FQNEAQ (reference sequence). Trimming pared 2 bases from V and 0 bases from J, leaving 11 bases between. The CDR3 is CASSLYSRDSNQPQHF. The CDR3 nucleotides read TGTGCCAGCAGCTTATACAGCCGGGATAGCAATCAGCCCCAGCATTTT.

This chain uses TRBV25-1 with TRBJ2-7; 9 nucleotides agree with TRBD2. Germline CDR1 MGHDK, CDR2 SYGVNS. The CDR3 extends over 16 amino acids. Trimming took 7 bases from V and 3 from J; bases not matched to a gene: 13. The CDR3 DNA is TGTGCCAGCATGGGGCTAGCGGGACAGAGCCTCTACGAGCAGTACTTC. Translation gives CASMGLAGQSLYEQYF.

CDR3 protein: CASSVVGQGASEQYF. CDR3 in DNA: TGTGCCAGCAGTGTAGTGGGACAGGGGGCCTCCGAGCAGTACTTC. This rearrangement joins TRBV6-5 to TRBJ2-7, with 12 positions matching TRBD1. This CDR3 has 15 amino acids. V lost 5 bases and J lost 6; bases outside the gene matches: 8. Germline V gives CDR1 MNHEY, CDR2 SVGAGI.

The chain couples TRBV29-1 to TRBJ2-7, with D perhaps matching TRBD2 (7 bases). Trimming removed 5 bases from V and 2 bases from J, with 13 bases in between. This CDR3 comprises 13 residues. Looked up from germline, CDR1 is SQVTM and CDR2 is ANQGSEA. The CDR3 region has the DNA TGCAGCGTTAGGGGGAGGGCAACCTACGAGCAGTACTTC. Residues: CSVRGRATYEQYF.

This clonotype was seen many times. One junction end disagrees with the germline gene, perhaps due to a read error. This chain joins TRBV19 and TRBJ1-5, with 7 positions matching TRBD1. This CDR3 comprises 15 residues. From germline, CDR1 is LNHDA and CDR2 SQIVND (reference sequence). The CDR3 sequence: CASRGQGDLNRPQHF. The CDR3 nucleotides read TGTGCCAGTAGGGGCCAGGGGGACCTTAATCGGCCCCAGCATTTT.

This chain connects TRBV12-3 or TRBV12-4 to TRBJ2-7; possible D gene TRBD2, 5 bases. CDR3 size: 14 residues. V was cut by 6 bases and J by 7 bases, with 19 bases left in between. Here the CDR3 reads CASSFPLLRVEQYF. The CDR3 DNA reads as TGTGCCAGCAGCTTCCCCCTGCTGAGGGTTGAGCAGTACTTC.